These 16 T cell receptor beta chains share one sample of origin, sequenced in a study of T cells in localized non-small cell lung cancer. Produced via immunoSEQ multiplex PCR; TCRdb's table is partial and in-frame only. In the table there are 45,000 to 65,000 clones, over 70% of which are singletons. The sample in question was PBMCs, obtained before any cancer treatment. The receptors stem from a woman aged 40-70 years with stage II lung adenocarcinoma.

The V call is TRBV5-4, the J call TRBJ1-1; D not certain. The CDR3 loop spans 13 amino acids. V lost 5 bases, J lost 0 bases, and 8 bases lay in between. Per germline, CDR1 SGHNT and CDR2 YYREEE (reference sequence). CDR3 protein: CASSSPMNTEAFF. The CDR3 DNA follows: TGTGCCAGCAGTTCTCCGATGAACACTGAAGCTTTCTTT.

The chain employs TRBV15 and TRBJ1-1; D ambiguous. V was shortened by 9 bases and J by 0 bases, with 20 bases between the two germline ends. Germline V gene lookup returns CDR1 LNHNV and CDR2 YYDKDF (reference sequence). This CDR3 spans 16 amino acids. CDR3 protein: CATNIADRILNTEAFF. The CDR3 DNA reads as TGTGCCACAAATATCGCCGATCGGATACTGAACACTGAAGCTTTCTTT.

V gene TRBV5-1 combines with J gene TRBJ2-3, with 9 bases that match TRBD2. Per the germline V gene, CDR1 is SGHRS and CDR2 is YFSETQ. This CDR3 comprises 16 residues. The ends lost 0 bases at V and 7 bases at J; junction bases unmatched: 9. The CDR3 sequence is CASSLAGAGGQNTQYF. Written as DNA, the CDR3 is TGCGCCAGCAGCTTGGCCGGAGCGGGGGGCCAAAATACGCAGTATTTT.

The chain links TRBV7-3 to TRBJ2-5; 9 nucleotides align to TRBD2. Germline V gene lookup returns CDR1 SGHTA and CDR2 FQGTGA. The CDR3 contains 13 residues. V lost 4 bases, J lost 4 bases, and 1 base stayed unmatched. Here the CDR3 reads CASSSSGAETQYF. DNA of the CDR3: TGTGCCAGCAGCTCTAGCGGGGCAGAGACCCAGTACTTC.

The chain has TRBV30 and TRBJ2-5; D is tentatively TRBD1 or TRBD2 (5 bases each). The CDR3 covers 14 residues. CDR1 and CDR2 from the germline V gene are GTSNPN and SVGIG (reference sequence). V shed 2 bases and J shed 7 bases, with 17 bases lying between them. CDR3 loop: CAWSSGTLEGTQYF. In DNA, the CDR3 is TGTGCCTGGAGTTCCGGGACCCTAGAGGGGACCCAGTACTTC. Filled out from reference TRBV30 and TRBJ2-5, the complete variable domain reads SQTIHQWPATLVQPVGSPLSLECTVEGTSNPNLYWYRQAAGRGLQLLFYSVGIGQISSEVPQNLSASRPQDRQFILSSKKLLLSDSGFYLCAWSSGTLEGTQYFGPGTRLLVL.

The rearrangement links TRBV7-2 to TRBJ2-3; 9 nucleotides align to TRBD2. Germline lookup yields CDR1 SGHTA and CDR2 FQGNSA. CDR3 length: 15 amino acids. The V segment lost 7 bases and the J segment 2 bases; nucleotides outside the gene matches: 7. This CDR3 reads CASILSGGVTDTQYF. As DNA, the CDR3 is TGTGCCAGCATCCTTAGCGGGGGAGTCACAGATACGCAGTATTTT. Complete variable domain (other parts from reference TRBV7-2 and TRBJ2-3): GAGVSQSPSNKVTEKGKDVELRCDPISGHTALYWYRQSLGQGLEFLIYFQGNSAPDKSGLPSDRFSAERTGGSVSTLTIQRTQQEDSAVYLCASILSGGVTDTQYFGPGTRLTVL.

On this clone: At one end the junction does not follow the germline gene, possibly because of a read error. CDR3 bases: TGTGCCAGCTCAGAGACCTCTAGGGCCAACGTCCTGACTTTC. This encodes CASSETSRANVLTF. The chain combines TRBV18 with TRBJ2-6; D uncertain. Germline-derived CDR1 and CDR2 are KGHSH and LQKENI. CDR3 length: 14 amino acids.

The chain links TRBV10-3 to TRBJ2-7, with 10 bases that match TRBD1. The CDR3 contains 14 residues. Germline V gene sequence: CDR1 ENHRY, CDR2 SYGVKD. Unmatched junction bases numbered 4, after V lost 6 bases and J lost 2 bases. As DNA, the CDR3 is TGTGCCATCAGCCGACAGGGGGCGACCTACGAGCAGTACTTC. Translated, it gives CAISRQGATYEQYF.

In regard to this clone: The sample has other DNA sequences that encode this CDR3 too. V and J are TRBV7-9 and TRBJ1-1; D remains unclear. Germline V lookup: CDR1 SEHNR, CDR2 FQNEAQ (reference sequence). The ends were cut back, 4 bases at V and 1 base at J, with 7 bases in the middle. This CDR3 is 13 amino acids long. The CDR3 sequence: CASSSRENTEAFF. The DNA for the CDR3 is TGTGCCAGCAGCTCTCGGGAGAACACTGAAGCTTTCTTT.

The rearrangement uses TRBV5-1 and TRBJ2-7; 7 bases are shared with TRBD1. Looked up from germline, CDR1 is SGHRS and CDR2 is YFSETQ. Losses at the gene ends were 3 bases for V and 5 bases for J; bases not matched to a gene: 5. The CDR3 loop spans 13 amino acids. In DNA, the CDR3 is TGCGCCAGCAGCTCACAGACAGGGAACGAGCAGTACTTC. Translation gives CASSSQTGNEQYF.

The rearrangement joins TRBV29-1 to TRBJ1-3, with TRBD1 matching 7 bases. V shed 6 bases, J shed 4 bases, and the junction held 6 bases outside the gene matches. Germline V gene sequence: CDR1 SQVTM, CDR2 ANQGSEA. This CDR3 has 13 amino acids. Here the CDR3 DNA reads TGCAGCGTCGACGGGACAGACGGAAACACCATATATTTT. It translates to CSVDGTDGNTIYF.

This chain connects TRBV27 to TRBJ1-2; D gene uncertain. Germline CDR1 reads MNHEY; CDR2 reads SMNVEV (reference sequence). Trimming pared 3 bases from V and 4 bases from J, leaving 9 bases between. The CDR3 is 13 amino acids. The CDR3 region has the DNA TGTGCCAGCAGTTTCGACTTGGGCTATGGCTACACCTTC. It translates to CASSFDLGYGYTF.

This clone was recorded a few times. V gene TRBV6-9 combines with J gene TRBJ1-5; possible D gene TRBD1, 5 bases. Per germline, CDR1 MNHGY and CDR2 SVAAGI. With 6 bases removed from V and 4 bases from J, the gap between germline ends came to 13 bases. The CDR3 has 14 amino acids. Here the CDR3 reads CASSPGHTNQPQHF. CDR3 coding DNA: TGTGCCAGCAGCCCCGGACATACAAATCAGCCCCAGCATTTT.

This clone was recorded only once. The chain is built from TRBV18 and TRBJ1-5; no firm D call. The CDR3 extends over 14 amino acids. Germline CDR1 is KGHSH and CDR2 is LQKENI. Trimming removed 8 bases at V and 1 base at J, with 12 bases between. This chain's CDR3 is CASRPDVSNQPQHF. The CDR3 coding sequence is TGTGCCAGCCGTCCGGACGTCAGCAATCAGCCCCAGCATTTT.

The chain couples TRBV30 to TRBJ1-2, with a weak D call TRBD1 (5 bases). Germline assignment: CDR1 GTSNPN and CDR2 SVGIG (reference sequence). This CDR3 contains 14 residues. V lost 2 bases, J lost 7 bases, and 17 bases lay in between. CDR3 sequence reads: CAWSPVPGFSGYTF. CDR3 sequence (DNA): TGTGCCTGGAGTCCCGTGCCAGGGTTTTCTGGCTACACCTTC.

This clone is medium-sized (0.01 to 0.1%) within its sample. V is TRBV5-1 and J is TRBJ2-7; D remains ambiguous. This CDR3 region has 15 residues. V shed 0 bases and J shed 1 base, with 11 bases lying between them. CDR1 and CDR2 (germline): SGHRS, YFSETQ. The CDR3 loop reads CASSLDERASYEQYF. Here the CDR3 DNA reads TGCGCCAGCAGCTTGGATGAACGAGCGTCCTACGAGCAGTACTTC.